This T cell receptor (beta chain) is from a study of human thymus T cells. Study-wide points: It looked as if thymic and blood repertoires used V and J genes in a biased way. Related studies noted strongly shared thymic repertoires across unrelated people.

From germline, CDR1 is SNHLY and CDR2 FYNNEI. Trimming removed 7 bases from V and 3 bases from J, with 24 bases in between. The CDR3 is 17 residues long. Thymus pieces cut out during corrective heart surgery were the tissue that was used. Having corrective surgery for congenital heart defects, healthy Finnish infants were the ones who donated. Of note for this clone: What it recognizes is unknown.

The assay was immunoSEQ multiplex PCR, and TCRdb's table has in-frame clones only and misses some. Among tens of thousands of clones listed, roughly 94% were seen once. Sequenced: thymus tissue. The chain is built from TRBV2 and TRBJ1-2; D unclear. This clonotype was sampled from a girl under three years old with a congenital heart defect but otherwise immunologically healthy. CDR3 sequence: CASKARALKVFDYGYTF. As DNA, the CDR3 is TGTGCCAGCAAGGCGAGGGCGTTGAAGGTCTTTGACTATGGCTACACCTTC.